Listed here are 32 T cell receptor beta chains from one sample, sequenced in a study of T cell responses to AZD1222 COVID-19 vaccine. Sequenced by immunoSEQ multiplex PCR; TCRdb stores in-frame clones only, minus some. The sample lists 100,000 to 150,000 clones, 85% occurring once. This specimen consisted of peripheral blood, obtained 28 days after the second AZD1222 dose. These receptors originate from an adult who received the AZD1222 COVID-19 vaccine.

A remark on this clone: One end of the junction fails to match germline, which may point to a read error. The gene calls are TRBV7-8 and TRBJ1-4; D is unresolved. This CDR3 contains 16 residues. CDR1 and CDR2 (germline): SGHVS, FQNEAQ. Here the CDR3 reads CAGSLASIATNEKLFF. The DNA for the CDR3 is TGTGCCGGCAGCTTAGCTTCCATTGCAACTAATGAAAAACTGTTTTTT.

As for this clone: This same CDR3 is encoded by further DNA sequences in the sample. This chain joins TRBV5-1 and TRBJ1-4; 9 positions match TRBD1. Germline lookup yields CDR1 SGHRS and CDR2 YFSETQ. The CDR3 has 14 amino acids. V trimming: 3 bases; J trimming: 4 bases; junction bases outside the gene matches: 1. Here the CDR3 reads CASSSGQGNEKLFF. The CDR3 DNA sequence: TGCGCCAGCAGCTCGGGACAGGGTAATGAAAAACTGTTTTTT.

The chain couples TRBV20-1 to TRBJ1-2, with D tentatively TRBD1 (5 bases). Trimming cost V 3 bases and J 9 bases, with 11 bases left between them. The CDR3 contains 11 residues. Germline CDR1 is DFQATT and CDR2 is SNEGSKA (reference sequence). DNA of the CDR3: TGCAGTGCTAGGATGGGGGATCGCTACACCTTC. This sequence encodes CSARMGDRYTF.

V is TRBV27 and J is TRBJ1-1; unclear D gene. This CDR3 spans 11 amino acids. CDR1 is MNHEY, CDR2 SMNVEV, per germline (reference sequence). V was pared by 6 bases and J by 1 base, with 3 bases between. The CDR3 reads CASRGNTEAFF. CDR3 in DNA: TGTGCCAGCAGAGGGAACACTGAAGCTTTCTTT.

V gene TRBV20-1 combines with J gene TRBJ1-2, with D possibly matching TRBD1 (5 bases). Looked up from germline, CDR1 is DFQATT and CDR2 is SNEGSKA (reference sequence). This CDR3 is built from 11 residues. Trimming left V 6 bases short and J 8 bases short, with 13 bases between. CDR3 nucleotides: TGCAGTGCCCAGGAGGGGTCGGGCTACACCTTC. Translating gives CSAQEGSGYTF.

The rearrangement joins TRBV9 to TRBJ1-2; unclear D gene. The CDR3 runs to 15 residues. Trimming shortened V by 0 bases and J by 0 bases, and 9 bases separated the two germline ends. CDR1 SGDLS and CDR2 YYNGEE come from the germline V gene. The DNA of the CDR3 is TGTGCCAGCAGCGTAGGGGCAGAAGCTAACTATGGCTACACCTTC. Protein: CASSVGAEANYGYTF.

The CDR3 sequence: CASSGPQVDDEQFF. CDR3 coding DNA: TGCGCCAGCAGTGGCCCTCAAGTAGATGATGAGCAGTTCTTC. This rearrangement joins TRBV4-1 to TRBJ2-1; D gene uncertain. The germline V and J ends were trimmed by 6 bases and 8 bases, with 17 bases remaining between them. The CDR3 is 14 residues long. In germline, CDR1 is MGHRA, CDR2 YSYEKL.

This sequence joins TRBV5-1 and TRBJ2-1; D might be TRBD1 (6 bases). Between the trimmed V and J ends, which lost 0 bases and 2 bases, there was a span of 9 bases. The CDR3 runs to 15 residues. CDR1 and CDR2 (germline): SGHRS, YFSETQ. CDR3 coding DNA: TGCGCCAGCAGCTTGGAGGGGGAAGCCTACAATGAGCAGTTCTTC. Amino acid sequence: CASSLEGEAYNEQFF.

V usage is TRBV2 and J usage is TRBJ1-1; D call uncertain. This CDR3 is built from 15 residues. The germline gives CDR1 SNHLY, CDR2 FYNNEI. V lost 7 bases to trimming and J lost 1 base, with 16 bases between them. CDR3 in amino acids: CASTQESSRNTEAFF. For the CDR3, the DNA is TGTGCCAGCACGCAGGAATCCTCACGGAACACTGAAGCTTTCTTT.

This clone was detected only once. The chain links TRBV2 to TRBJ2-1; D uncertain. The CDR3 length is 13 residues. CDR1 is SNHLY and CDR2 is FYNNEI in the germline V gene. The ends were cut back, 1 base at V and 4 bases at J, with 5 bases in the middle. The CDR3 DNA reads as TGTGCCAGCAGTGAAGACCATTACAATGAGCAGTTCTTC. It encodes CASSEDHYNEQFF.

The V gene is TRBV2, the J gene TRBJ2-5; 9 nucleotides align to TRBD1. The trim removed 6 bases at V and 4 bases at J, leaving 6 bases unmatched. The germline gives CDR1 SNHLY, CDR2 FYNNEI. The CDR3 has 14 amino acids. Here the CDR3 DNA reads TGTGCCAGCAGCCTGGACAGGGGAGGAGAGACCCAGTACTTC. This sequence encodes CASSLDRGGETQYF.

The chain joins TRBV3-1 (or the pseudogene TRBV3-2) to TRBJ1-3, with D unclear. This CDR3 spans 14 amino acids. The V end was cut by 3 bases, the J end by 2 bases, with 8 bases between. Germline loops: CDR1 LGHDT, CDR2 YNNKEL (reference sequence). DNA of the CDR3: TGTGCCAGCAGCCACGCCACGGCTGGAAACACCATATATTTT. Amino acids: CASSHATAGNTIYF.

The V call is TRBV3-1 (or the pseudogene TRBV3-2), the J call TRBJ2-3; 11 bases line up with TRBD1. The length of the CDR3 is 15 residues. From germline, CDR1 is LGHDT and CDR2 YNNKEL (reference sequence). With 5 bases clipped from V and 5 bases from J, the junction kept 6 bases outside the gene matches. The CDR3 DNA reads TGTGCCAGCAGCTACGGACAGGGGGCGGGAGATACGCAGTATTTT. This codes for CASSYGQGAGDTQYF.

The chain recombines TRBV7-2 with TRBJ1-3; D possibly corresponds to TRBD1 (6 bases). This CDR3 is built from 17 residues. V was cut by 3 bases and J by 0 bases, with 15 bases left in between. Germline V gene sequence: CDR1 SGHTA, CDR2 FQGNSA. The CDR3 reads CASSFGGAASSGNTIYF. DNA for the CDR3: TGTGCCAGCAGCTTCGGGGGGGCGGCGAGCTCTGGAAACACCATATATTTT.

The chain couples TRBV19 to TRBJ2-5; 8 nucleotides agree with TRBD2. V was clipped by 3 bases and J by 4 bases; unmatched bases: 7. The CDR3 length is 15 residues. From germline, CDR1 is LNHDA and CDR2 SQIVND (reference sequence). The CDR3, as DNA: TGTGCCAGTAGTATCGGGGGGGTTGGGGCAGAGACCCAGTACTTC. Translating gives CASSIGGVGAETQYF.

The chain uses TRBV7-2 and TRBJ2-1; TRBD2 matches 15 bases. V lost 6 bases and J lost 4; bases outside the gene matches: 10. This CDR3 is 18 amino acids long. The germline V gene has CDR1 SGHTA and CDR2 FQGNSA. CDR3 DNA: TGTGCCAGCAGTTTAAGGCGGACTAGCGGGGGGGGATACAATGAGCAGTTCTTC. Encoded protein: CASSLRRTSGGGYNEQFF. Full variable domain (missing parts from reference TRBV7-2 and TRBJ2-1): GAGVSQSPSNKVTEKGKDVELRCDPISGHTALYWYRQSLGQGLEFLIYFQGNSAPDKSGLPSDRFSAERTGGSVSTLTIQRTQQEDSAVYLCASSLRRTSGGGYNEQFFGPGTRLTVL.

The chain is built from TRBV20-1 and TRBJ1-1, with a possible D match to TRBD1 (5 bases). CDR3 length equals 12 residues. V was cut by 3 bases and J by 4 bases, with 9 bases left in between. Per the germline V gene, CDR1 is DFQATT and CDR2 is SNEGSKA (reference sequence). The CDR3 loop is CSASGGATEAFF. The CDR3 DNA reads as TGCAGTGCTAGTGGTGGGGCCACTGAAGCTTTCTTT.

V usage is TRBV7-9 and J usage is TRBJ1-4; D is unclear. V dropped 3 bases and J dropped 2 bases, with 7 bases sitting between them. Per the germline V gene, CDR1 is SEHNR and CDR2 is FQNEAQ (reference sequence). The CDR3 totals 14 residues. CDR3 DNA: TGTGCCAGCAGCTTGGTCAGCACTAATGAAAAACTGTTTTTT. Residues: CASSLVSTNEKLFF.

This chain links TRBV5-5 with TRBJ1-4; D unclear. The germline V gene encodes CDR1 SGHKS and CDR2 YYEKEE (reference sequence). V lost 3 bases to trimming and J lost 6 bases, with 15 bases between them. The CDR3 contains 15 residues. For the CDR3, the DNA is TGTGCCAGCAGCTACCGGTCAGATGGTTATGAAAAACTGTTTTTT. Amino acids: CASSYRSDGYEKLFF.

The rearrangement links TRBV28 to TRBJ2-7, with 7 positions matching TRBD2. This CDR3 region has 16 residues. V shed 2 bases and J 4 bases; nucleotides not matched to a gene: 11. Germline loops: CDR1 MDHEN, CDR2 SYDVKM. The CDR3 reads CASSLPRGGGLYEQYF. CDR3 DNA sequence: TGTGCCAGCAGTTTACCCCGTGGGGGGGGACTATACGAGCAGTACTTC.

CDR3 DNA sequence: TGTGCCAGCAGAAAAGGGACAGGGAGCAATCAGCCCCAGCATTTT. Translated, it gives CASRKGTGSNQPQHF. This chain joins TRBV6-5 and TRBJ1-5; 9 bases align to TRBD1. Losses at the gene ends were 6 bases for V and 1 base for J; bases not matched to a gene: 4. Germline loops: CDR1 MNHEY, CDR2 SVGAGI. The CDR3 extends over 15 amino acids.

This clone was observed a handful of times. This chain links TRBV6-2 or TRBV6-3 with TRBJ1-6; D gene unclear. The ends were cut back, 4 bases at V and 7 bases at J, with 8 bases in the middle. The V gene's germline CDR1 is MNHEY and CDR2 SVGEGT. CDR3 length: 13 residues. For the CDR3, the DNA is TGTGCCAGCAGTTTGGGTTCCAATTCACCCCTCCACTTT. Translated: CASSLGSNSPLHF.

The chain couples TRBV5-6 to TRBJ2-7; D is possibly TRBD2 (5 bases). CDR3 size: 16 residues. Germline lookup yields CDR1 SGHDT and CDR2 YYEEEE. Trimming removed 0 bases from V and 0 bases from J, with 13 bases in between. CDR3 protein: CASSLDGGFRSYEQYF. The DNA of the CDR3 is TGTGCCAGCAGCTTGGATGGAGGATTTCGCTCCTACGAGCAGTACTTC.

The chain combines TRBV29-1 with TRBJ1-1; 9 bases map to TRBD1. CDR3 length equals 13 residues. Trimming removed 2 bases from V and 5 bases from J; junction bases left unmatched: 3. CDR1 SQVTM and CDR2 ANQGSEA come from the germline V gene. The CDR3 protein is CSVESDRGTEAFF. CDR3 nucleotides: TGCAGCGTTGAATCGGACAGGGGTACTGAAGCTTTCTTT.

The chain is built from TRBV7-9 and TRBJ1-5, with D perhaps TRBD1 (6 bases). The CDR3 length is 18 residues. In germline, CDR1 is SEHNR, CDR2 FQNEAQ (reference sequence). Trimming took off 2 bases at V and 7 bases at J, with 24 bases between the two ends. The CDR3 here is CASSLFDPTGTRSQPQHF. The CDR3, as DNA: TGTGCCAGCAGCTTATTCGATCCAACAGGGACGCGCAGCCAGCCCCAGCATTTT.

The chain links TRBV5-6 to TRBJ1-1, with 7 bases fitting TRBD1. Germline CDR1 reads SGHDT; CDR2 reads YYEEEE. This CDR3 has 14 residues. V lost 4 bases and J lost 11; bases outside the gene matches: 14. The CDR3 nucleotides are TGTGCCAGCAGCCTCCGAGGACAGGCGCTAGGGGCTTTCTTT. Translated: CASSLRGQALGAFF. Based on the CDR3 plus reference TRBV5-6 and TRBJ1-1, the full variable domain is DAGVTQSPTHLIKTRGQQVTLRCSPKSGHDTVSWYQQALGQGPQFIFQYYEEEERQRGNFPDRFSGHQFPNYSSELNVNALLLGDSALYLCASSLRGQALGAFFGQGTRLTVV.

V and J are TRBV19 and TRBJ1-5; 7 positions match TRBD1. Losses at the gene ends were 6 bases for V and 4 bases for J; bases not matched to a gene: 0. Germline V gene sequence: CDR1 LNHDA, CDR2 SQIVND (reference sequence). This CDR3 region has 12 residues. The CDR3 DNA follows: TGTGCCAGTAGGGACAGGAATCAGCCCCAGCATTTT. This gives the protein CASRDRNQPQHF.

This clone has just one count. The rearrangement links TRBV5-1 to TRBJ1-6; 9 bases fit TRBD1. V trimming: 0 bases; J trimming: 14 bases; junction bases outside the gene matches: 9. Germline V gives CDR1 SGHRS, CDR2 YFSETQ. The CDR3 has 15 residues. The CDR3 region is CASSLDGTGPGTLHF. The CDR3 DNA is TGCGCCAGCAGCTTGGACGGGACAGGGCCTGGCACCCTCCACTTT.

The chain is built from TRBV24-1 and TRBJ2-3; D gene ambiguous. Per the germline V gene, CDR1 is KGHDR and CDR2 is SFDVKD. This CDR3 has 15 residues. Trimming pared 6 bases from V and 6 bases from J, leaving 18 bases between. The CDR3 spells CATSSRSFSVDTQYF. The CDR3 DNA sequence: TGTGCCACCAGTTCCCGGAGTTTCAGTGTCGATACGCAGTATTTT.

The chain uses TRBV28 and TRBJ1-5, with TRBD1 identical over 7 bases. In germline, CDR1 is MDHEN, CDR2 SYDVKM. The CDR3 covers 14 residues. Germline trimming cut 7 bases from V and 3 bases from J; bases unmatched to any gene: 6. Written as DNA, the CDR3 is TGTGCCAGCACCACCGGGACAGTCAATCAGCCCCAGCATTTT. Its protein product is CASTTGTVNQPQHF.

This clone was recorded a few times. The chain employs TRBV7-9 and TRBJ1-6; the D is unclear. Germline V gives CDR1 SEHNR, CDR2 FQNEAQ (reference sequence). This CDR3 is 16 amino acids long. Between the trimmed V and J ends, which lost 5 bases and 3 bases, there was a span of 14 bases. CDR3 sequence (DNA): TGTGCCAGCAGCCCGCCGGGGAGAAGCTATAATTCACCCCTCCACTTT. Protein: CASSPPGRSYNSPLHF.

The chain recombines TRBV21-1 with TRBJ2-7; the DNA was not used to check the table's D call, TRBD1. TRBV21-1 is noted as a pseudogene. The CDR3 is 16 residues long. The CDR3 DNA is TGTGCCAGCAGCAGCAGGGGAGATGGTTGGGATTACGAGCAGTACTTC. Translated: CASSSRGDGWDYEQYF.